One sample yielded the 19 T cell receptor beta chains listed below, sequenced in a study of cytomegalovirus exposure and HLA in healthy donors. Generated by immunoSEQ multiplex PCR, the TCRdb table keeps only in-frame clones and is missing some. Of some 150,000 clones in the sample, more than 70% were seen once. Sample: PBMCs. These TCRs come from a man aged 18 to 35 in good health and CMV-seronegative.

This rearrangement joins TRBV11-3 to TRBJ2-2; the match to TRBD1 covers 8 bases. The CDR3 sequence is 14 residues long. The germline V gene has CDR1 SGHNT and CDR2 YENEEA. The V segment lost 4 bases and the J segment 7 bases; nucleotides outside the gene matches: 5. The CDR3 is CASSSTGAHGELFF. The CDR3 region has the DNA TGTGCCAGCAGCTCGACAGGGGCTCACGGGGAGCTGTTTTTT.

This clone was detected only once. V is TRBV6-5 and J is TRBJ2-3; D is perhaps TRBD2 (6 bases). CDR1 and CDR2 from the germline V gene are MNHEY and SVGAGI. Trimming removed 5 bases from V and 7 bases from J, with 13 bases in between. The CDR3 length is 13 residues. CDR3 region: CASSPPGLNTQYF. CDR3 DNA sequence: TGTGCCAGCAGTCCGCCGGGACTTAATACGCAGTATTTT.

This chain links TRBV10-2 with TRBJ2-7; possibly TRBD2 for D (5 bases). This CDR3 has 11 residues. Germline values: CDR1 WSHSY, CDR2 SAAADI. The V and J ends lost 9 bases and 3 bases respectively, with 9 bases between them. CDR3 sequence (DNA): TGCGCCAGTGGAGAGGGCTACGAGCAGTACTTC. Translated, it gives CASGEGYEQYF.

The chain is built from TRBV19 and TRBJ1-1; D is unclear. V was trimmed by 7 bases and J by 5 bases, leaving 17 bases between them. This CDR3 region has 14 residues. Germline V gene sequence: CDR1 LNHDA, CDR2 SQIVND (reference sequence). The CDR3 DNA sequence: TGTGCCAGTAAAACCGGGGTAGGAAGGACTGAAGCTTTCTTT. It translates to CASKTGVGRTEAFF.

This clone appeared a single time. The V and J genes are TRBV19 and TRBJ2-7; 8 bases are a match to TRBD2. The CDR3 runs 13 residues. V shed 3 bases and J 5 bases; nucleotides not matched to a gene: 3. The germline gives CDR1 LNHDA, CDR2 SQIVND (reference sequence). The CDR3 sequence is CASSIGGAHEQYV. In DNA form, the CDR3 reads TGTGCCAGTAGTATCGGGGGGGCCCACGAGCAGTACGTC.

This chain joins TRBV5-6 and TRBJ2-3; the D is unclear. Trimming removed 1 base from V and 4 bases from J, with 13 bases in between. The CDR3 runs to 15 residues. From germline, CDR1 is SGHDT and CDR2 YYEEEE. CDR3 amino acids: CASSLYGEGPDTQYF. In nucleotides, the CDR3 is TGTGCCAGCAGCTTGTACGGAGAAGGCCCAGATACGCAGTATTTT.

This clone was counted between two and nine times. This chain links TRBV29-1 with TRBJ1-2; 7 nucleotides line up with TRBD1. Germline lookup yields CDR1 SQVTM and CDR2 ANQGSEA. This CDR3 contains 16 residues. J gave up 2 bases and V 4 bases, and 13 bases lay outside the gene matches. The CDR3 sequence is CSVVAPRQGSNYGYTF. As DNA, the CDR3 is TGCAGCGTTGTTGCCCCCCGACAGGGTTCCAACTATGGCTACACCTTC.

This chain links TRBV18 with TRBJ1-3, with D perhaps TRBD1 (5 bases). CDR1 KGHSH and CDR2 LQKENI come from the germline V gene. V dropped 3 bases and J dropped 1 base, with 10 bases sitting between them. This CDR3 contains 15 residues. The CDR3 region has the DNA TGTGCCAGCTCACCGGGGGGAGATTCTGGAAACACCATATATTTT. The encoded protein is CASSPGGDSGNTIYF.

CDR3 region: CASSEQIPYEQYF. In nucleotides, the CDR3 is TGCGCCAGCAGTGAACAGATCCCCTACGAGCAGTACTTC. The chain carries TRBV4-1 and TRBJ2-7; D unresolved. The V gene's germline CDR1 is MGHRA and CDR2 YSYEKL. V was shortened by 6 bases and J by 2 bases, with 11 bases between the two germline ends. CDR3 size: 13 residues.

J is TRBJ2-1 and V is TRBV5-4, with D perhaps TRBD1 (6 bases). The germline V gene encodes CDR1 SGHNT and CDR2 YYREEE (reference sequence). Between the trimmed V and J ends, which lost 4 bases and 15 bases, there was a span of 26 bases. This CDR3 is built from 15 residues. CDR3 sequence: CASSPNVGDTRAWFF. CDR3 in DNA: TGTGCCAGCAGCCCCAATGTTGGGGACACTCGGGCGTGGTTCTTC. The full variable domain, its missing parts supplied by reference TRBV5-4 and TRBJ2-1, is ETGVTQSPTHLIKTRGQQVTLRCSSQSGHNTVSWYQQALGQGPQFIFQYYREEENGRGNFPPRFSGLQFPNYSSELNVNALELDDSALYLCASSPNVGDTRAWFFGPGTRLTVL.

This chain connects TRBV28 to TRBJ2-7; 8 bases match TRBD2. After removal of 7 bases from V and 7 bases from J, the junction contained 12 bases not matched to a gene. Germline V gives CDR1 MDHEN, CDR2 SYDVKM. The CDR3 spans 14 residues. CDR3 residues: CASIPGGAAREQYF. Here the CDR3 DNA reads TGTGCCAGCATCCCGGGAGGGGCCGCAAGGGAGCAGTACTTC.

The V and J genes are TRBV28 and TRBJ2-3; 7 bases are a match to TRBD1. This CDR3 comprises 14 residues. Germline V gene lookup returns CDR1 MDHEN and CDR2 SYDVKM. Losses at the gene ends were 1 base for V and 6 bases for J; bases not matched to a gene: 4. CDR3 nucleotide sequence: TGTGCCAGCAGTTTATCCGGCAGGGGGGATACGCAGTATTTT. It translates to CASSLSGRGDTQYF.

The V gene is TRBV5-1, the J gene TRBJ1-5, with 7 positions matching TRBD1. CDR1 is SGHRS, CDR2 YFSETQ, per germline. This CDR3 spans 13 amino acids. V dropped 0 bases and J dropped 8; count of bases not matched to a gene: 2. In DNA form, the CDR3 reads TGCGCCAGCAGCTTGGAAGGGGGCAAGCCCCAGCATTTT. Protein sequence: CASSLEGGKPQHF.

This sequence joins TRBV7-9 and TRBJ1-1; tentatively, D is TRBD1 (6 bases). Trimming removed 5 bases from V and 3 bases from J, with 10 bases in between. The CDR3 covers 13 residues. Germline V gene sequence: CDR1 SEHNR, CDR2 FQNEAQ (reference sequence). The CDR3 sequence is CASSPNRDTEAFF. DNA of the CDR3: TGTGCCAGCAGCCCCAACAGGGACACTGAAGCTTTCTTT.

The V call is TRBV5-1, the J call TRBJ2-5; D perhaps matches TRBD2 (6 bases). The ends were cut back, 3 bases at V and 5 bases at J, with 20 bases in the middle. Germline loops: CDR1 SGHRS, CDR2 YFSETQ. The CDR3 runs to 16 residues. The DNA of the CDR3 is TGCGCCAGCAGCTCATTTACGGGACTCGAGGGGGAGACCCAGTACTTC. This sequence encodes CASSSFTGLEGETQYF.

V gene TRBV4-3 combines with J gene TRBJ1-3; D gene unclear. V lost 0 bases and J 4 bases, leaving 13 bases between the germline ends. Germline lookup yields CDR1 LGHNA and CDR2 YSLEER. The CDR3 extends over 16 amino acids. CDR3 region: CASSQDRGGLGNTIYF. As DNA, the CDR3 is TGCGCCAGCAGCCAAGATCGGGGTGGCTTAGGAAACACCATATATTTT.

The chain has TRBV5-1 and TRBJ2-5; D gene ambiguous. V was cut by 0 bases and J by 5 bases, with 11 bases left in between. The germline V gene has CDR1 SGHRS and CDR2 YFSETQ. The length of the CDR3 is 14 residues. CDR3 nucleotides: TGCGCCAGCAGCTTGGACGGGTTGGAGGAGACCCAGTACTTC. This sequence encodes CASSLDGLEETQYF.

The chain combines TRBV11-2 with TRBJ2-7, with 15 bases aligning to TRBD2. The CDR3 is 16 amino acids. Trimming took 5 bases from V and 3 from J; bases not matched to a gene: 5. Germline V lookup: CDR1 SGHAT, CDR2 FQNNGV. The CDR3 reads CASSPGLAGGHYEQYF. DNA for the CDR3: TGTGCCAGCAGCCCGGGACTAGCGGGAGGTCACTACGAGCAGTACTTC.

CDR3 in DNA: TGTGCCAGCAGCAAGTACTCGGGACAGGGGGCGTTGTACGAGCAGTACTTC. The encoded protein is CASSKYSGQGALYEQYF. The V and J genes are TRBV7-8 and TRBJ2-7; the match to TRBD1 covers 12 bases. J lost 4 bases, V lost 5 bases, and 12 bases had no gene match. The CDR3 has 17 residues. Germline V gene sequence: CDR1 SGHVS, CDR2 FQNEAQ.